This entry is about one TCR beta chain. Its cognate antigen is unknown. TCRdb reprocessed the 5' RACE reads and reports one entry per CDR3 protein, with no DNA. The specimen's table records roughly 430,000 distinct CDR3 sequences. These data originate in a study of T cells expressing NK-cell markers. Study in general: HCMV serostatus: seven of eight sequenced donors positive, one negative.

The CDR3 totals 13 residues. Germline assignment: CDR1 SGHTA and CDR2 FQGNSA. Overall study results and limits: Similarly, these clonotypes led the CD3+CD56-NKG2C+ fraction as well in several donors.

The source material was blood T cells: a sorted CD56 or NKG2C T cell subset, CD4+ or CD8+ T cells, or bulk PBMC T cells (not recorded which). This clonotype was sampled from a woman between 18 and 70 years old in good health. The V call is TRBV7-2, the J call TRBJ2-5. CDR3: CASSLDRKETQYF.